This T cell receptor beta chain was sequenced during a study of beta chain features in type 1 diabetes. Overall study findings and caveats: At VDJ recombination sites, type 1 diabetes patients had fewer insertions and more deleted nucleotides. cDNA-based sequencing might over-represent cells highly expressing TCR. Significant though moderate, a shortening of TCRB CDR3s appeared in all four CD4+ subsets of Type 1 diabetes patients.

Central memory, naive, regulatory and stem cell-like memory CD4+ cells were sorted by CD45RO/CCR7/CD25/CD127/CD95/CD27. The study reverse transcribed the entire isolated RNA, so it sequenced expressed TCRB transcripts. Using immunoSEQ multiplex PCR, the repertoire was profiled, and TCRdb retains in-frame clones only, with some absent. The data show 160,000 or so clones, 7.5% to 9.5% seen once. There are a few counts of this clone. The antigen remains undetermined. The CDR3 is 17 amino acids. In germline, CDR1 is SGHTA, CDR2 FQGNSA. Unmatched junction bases numbered 12, after V lost 6 bases and J lost 6 bases.

This receptor was taken from a young woman in good health. The chain has TRBV7-2 and TRBJ1-6, with 9 bases identical to TRBD1. Sequencing input: central memory CD4+ T cells from blood. CDR3 residues: CASSFAAGTGSNSPLHF. As DNA, the CDR3 is TGTGCCAGCAGTTTTGCCGCCGGGACAGGGAGTAATTCACCCCTCCACTTT.